Included here is one T cell receptor beta chain sequence, with context. These data belong to a study of blood T cell repertoires in COVID-19. Overall study context: Samples of COVID-19 (acute and convalescent) were obtained from the United States, Italy and Spain. From T cells, B-cell-depleted T cells, or PBMCs came the material, which was cDNA or gDNA.

How the authors handled the data: How many nucleated cells were present was estimated from reference gene primer amplification. Profiled with immunoSEQ multiplex PCR; TCRdb holds only in-frame clones, not every one. D and trimming were read from the DNA, whereas the V and J calls and clone size are those reported in that table. In the table there are approximately 71,000 clones, about 86% of which are singletons. CDR1 is MDHEN, CDR2 SYDVKM, per germline. V was trimmed by 3 bases and J by 1 base, leaving 13 bases between them. This CDR3 comprises 15 residues. This chain connects TRBV28 to TRBJ2-7; D is perhaps TRBD1 (5 bases). The specimen was peripheral blood. The receptor was isolated from a man aged 45-65 years with acute or convalescent COVID-19. This chain's CDR3 is CASSFRLGASYEQYF. The CDR3 DNA follows: TGTGCCAGCAGTTTCAGGCTAGGGGCTTCCTACGAGCAGTACTTC.